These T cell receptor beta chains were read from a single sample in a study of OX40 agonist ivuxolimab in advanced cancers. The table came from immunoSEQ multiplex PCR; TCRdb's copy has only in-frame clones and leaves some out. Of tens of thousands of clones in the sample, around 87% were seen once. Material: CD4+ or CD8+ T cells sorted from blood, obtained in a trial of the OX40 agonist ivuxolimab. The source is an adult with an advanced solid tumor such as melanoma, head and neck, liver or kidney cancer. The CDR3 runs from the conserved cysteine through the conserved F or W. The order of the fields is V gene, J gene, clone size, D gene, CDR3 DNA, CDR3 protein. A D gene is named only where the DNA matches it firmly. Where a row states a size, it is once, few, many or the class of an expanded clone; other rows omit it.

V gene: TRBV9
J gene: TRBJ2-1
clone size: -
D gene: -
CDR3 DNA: TGTGCCAGCAGCGGACAGGCCAGCAACTACAATGAGCAGTTCTTC
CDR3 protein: CASSGQASNYNEQFF

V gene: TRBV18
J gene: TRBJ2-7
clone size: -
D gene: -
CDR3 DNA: TGTGCCAGCTCACGAGACGCGGGGCTCTCCTACGAGCAGTACTTC
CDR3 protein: CASSRDAGLSYEQYF

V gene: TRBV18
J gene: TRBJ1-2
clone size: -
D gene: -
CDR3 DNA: TGTGCCAGCTCACCACCAATCAGAGTTGGCTACACCTTC
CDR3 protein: CASSPPIRVGYTF

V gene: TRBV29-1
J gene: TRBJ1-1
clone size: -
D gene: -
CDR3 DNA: TGCAGCGCCAACCCGGGTGGCCTGAACACTGAAGCTTTCTTT
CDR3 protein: CSANPGGLNTEAFF

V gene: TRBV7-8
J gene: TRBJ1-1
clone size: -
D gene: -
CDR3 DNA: TGTGCCAGCAGTTTGACAGTGTTGAACACTGAAGCTTTCTTT
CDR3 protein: CASSLTVLNTEAFF

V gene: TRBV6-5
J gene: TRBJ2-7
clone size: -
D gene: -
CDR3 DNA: TGTGCCACTTTATGGGGACGCAACTCCTACGAGCAGTACTTC
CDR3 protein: CATLWGRNSYEQYF

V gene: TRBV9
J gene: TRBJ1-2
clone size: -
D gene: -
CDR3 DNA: TGTGCCAGCAGCGTAGCTCCGGATACCAACTATGGCTACACCTTC
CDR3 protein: CASSVAPDTNYGYTF

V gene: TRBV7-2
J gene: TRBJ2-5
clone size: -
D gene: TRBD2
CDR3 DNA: TGTGCCAGCAGCTCTAGCGGGATACCACAAGAGACCCAGTACTTC
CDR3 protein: CASSSSGIPQETQYF

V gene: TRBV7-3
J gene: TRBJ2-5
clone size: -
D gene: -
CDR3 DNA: TGTGCCAGCAGCTTATCTGGGGCTGGTGCCCAGTACTTC
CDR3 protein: CASSLSGAGAQYF

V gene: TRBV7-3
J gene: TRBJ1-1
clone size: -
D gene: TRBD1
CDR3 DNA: TGTGCCAGCAGCCTGACAGGGGTCAACACTGAAGCTTTCTTT
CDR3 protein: CASSLTGVNTEAFF

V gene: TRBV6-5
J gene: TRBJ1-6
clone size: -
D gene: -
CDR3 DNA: TGTGCCAGCAGCTACAGAGGGGCTTATAATTCACCCCTCCACTTT
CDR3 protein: CASSYRGAYNSPLHF

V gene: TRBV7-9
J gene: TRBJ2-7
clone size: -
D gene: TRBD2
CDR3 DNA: TGTGCCAGCAGCTTAGGTAGCGGGAGGGCCTACGAGCAGTACTTC
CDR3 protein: CASSLGSGRAYEQYF

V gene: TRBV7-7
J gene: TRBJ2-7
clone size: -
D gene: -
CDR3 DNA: TGTGCCAGCAGCTTTAGTGACGGGGCCTACGAGCAGTACTTC
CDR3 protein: CASSFSDGAYEQYF

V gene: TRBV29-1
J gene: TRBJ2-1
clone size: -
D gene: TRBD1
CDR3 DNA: TGCAGCGCGACTGCCGGGACAGGGGGATACAATGAGCAGTTCTTC
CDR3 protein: CSATAGTGGYNEQFF

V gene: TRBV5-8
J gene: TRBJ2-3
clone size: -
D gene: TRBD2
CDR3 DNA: TGTGCCAGCAGCTTGGCGGCGGGAGTAACAGATACGCAGTATTTT
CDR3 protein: CASSLAAGVTDTQYF

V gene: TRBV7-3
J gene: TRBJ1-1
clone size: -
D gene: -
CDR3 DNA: TGTGCCAGCAGCCTGGGGGGGCTCAACACTGAAGCTTTCTTT
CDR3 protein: CASSLGGLNTEAFF

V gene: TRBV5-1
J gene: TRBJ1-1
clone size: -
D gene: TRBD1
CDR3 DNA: TGCGCCAGCAGCTTGGGGGAGGGGGCAGGGACTGAAGCTTTCTTT
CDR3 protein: CASSLGEGAGTEAFF

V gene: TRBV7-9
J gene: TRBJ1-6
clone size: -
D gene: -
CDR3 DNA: TGTGCCAGCAGCTTAGGAGGGGGACATGGGAATAATTCACCCCTCCACTTT
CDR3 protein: CASSLGGGHGNNSPLHF

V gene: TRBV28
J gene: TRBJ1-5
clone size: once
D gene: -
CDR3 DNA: TGTGCCAGCAGCCCTGTTTTGGACAATCAGCCCCAGCATTTT
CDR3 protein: CASSPVLDNQPQHF

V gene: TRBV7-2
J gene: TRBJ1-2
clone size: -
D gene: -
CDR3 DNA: TGTGCCAGCAGGCCTACAGGGCTGAGCTATGGCTACACCTTC
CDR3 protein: CASRPTGLSYGYTF

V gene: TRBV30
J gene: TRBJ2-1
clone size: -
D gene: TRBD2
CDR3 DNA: TGTGCCTGGAGCCTAGCGGCCTCAATGTGGAGTGAGCAGTTCTTC
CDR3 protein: CAWSLAASMWSEQFF

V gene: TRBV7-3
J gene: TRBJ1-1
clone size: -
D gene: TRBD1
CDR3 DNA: TGTGCCAGCAGCTTATATGGGACAGGGTTACTTACTGAAGCTTTCTTT
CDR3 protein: CASSLYGTGLLTEAFF

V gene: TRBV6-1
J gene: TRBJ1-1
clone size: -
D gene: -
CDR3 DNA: TGTGCCAGCAGTGCCGGGACCTATGGTGCTGAAGCTTTCTTT
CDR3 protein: CASSAGTYGAEAFF

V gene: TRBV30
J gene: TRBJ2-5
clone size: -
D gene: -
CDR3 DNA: TGTGCCTGGGGGCCAGGGGAGAGGGCCCAGTACTTC
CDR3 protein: CAWGPGERAQYF

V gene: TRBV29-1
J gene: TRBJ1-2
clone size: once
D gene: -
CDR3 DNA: TGCAGCGCGACACAGGGTAACTATGGCTACACCTTC
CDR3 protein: CSATQGNYGYTF

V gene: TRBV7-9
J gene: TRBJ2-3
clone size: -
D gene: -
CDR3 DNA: TGTGCCAGCAGCTTAGCTTGGGGGGACAGCACAGATACGCAGTATTTT
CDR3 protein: CASSLAWGDSTDTQYF

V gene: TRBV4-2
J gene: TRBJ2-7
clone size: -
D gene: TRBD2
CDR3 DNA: TGTGCCAGCAGCCAAGATATCTGGACTAGCGGGAGGGCCGGTTTCTTC
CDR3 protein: CASSQDIWTSGRAGFF

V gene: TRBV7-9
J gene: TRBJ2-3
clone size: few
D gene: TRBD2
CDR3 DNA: TGTGCCAGCAGCCGAGGACTAGGCACAGATACGCAGTATTTT
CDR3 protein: CASSRGLGTDTQYF

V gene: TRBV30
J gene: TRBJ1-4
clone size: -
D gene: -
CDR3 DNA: TGTGCCTGGAGTGCGGGACCCGGGGAGGAAAAACTGTTTTTT
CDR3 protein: CAWSAGPGEEKLFF

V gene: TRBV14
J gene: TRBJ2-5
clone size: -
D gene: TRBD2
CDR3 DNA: TGTGCCAGCAGCCAAGGAGGCCTAGCGGTGAGGGAGACCCAGTACTTC
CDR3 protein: CASSQGGLAVRETQYF

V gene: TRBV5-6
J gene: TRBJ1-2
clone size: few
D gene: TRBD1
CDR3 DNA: TGTGCCAGCAGGACCGGGACAGCCGTCTATGGCTACACCTTC
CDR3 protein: CASRTGTAVYGYTF

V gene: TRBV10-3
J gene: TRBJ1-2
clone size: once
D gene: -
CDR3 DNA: TGTGCCATCAGTGAGTCGATTGATTCCTATGGCTACACCTTC
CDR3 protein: CAISESIDSYGYTF

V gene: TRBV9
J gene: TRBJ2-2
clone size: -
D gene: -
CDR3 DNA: TGTGCCAGCAGCGAGGCCAGATCCGGGGAGCTGTTTTTT
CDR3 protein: CASSEARSGELFF

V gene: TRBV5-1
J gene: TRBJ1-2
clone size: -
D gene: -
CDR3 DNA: TGCGCCAGCAGCCCCCAGGGGTTCGACTATGGCTACACCTTC
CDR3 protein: CASSPQGFDYGYTF

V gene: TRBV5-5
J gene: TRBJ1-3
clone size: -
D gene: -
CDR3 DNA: TGTGCCAGCAGCCCCGGACAGCACGCCTCTGGAAACACCATATATTTT
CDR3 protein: CASSPGQHASGNTIYF

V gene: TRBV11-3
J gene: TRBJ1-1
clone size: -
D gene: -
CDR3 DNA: TGTGCCAGCAGCTTAGAGGGTGGTAAAGCTTTCTTT
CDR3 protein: CASSLEGGKAFF

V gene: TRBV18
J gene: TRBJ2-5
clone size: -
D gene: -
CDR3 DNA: TGTGCCAGCTCTTACGGGGGATTGGAGAGAGAGACCCAGTACTTC
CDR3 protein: CASSYGGLERETQYF

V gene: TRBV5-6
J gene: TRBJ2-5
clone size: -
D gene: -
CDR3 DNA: TGTGCCAGCAGCTTGGTGGCGGTCTTACAAGAGACCCAGTACTTC
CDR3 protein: CASSLVAVLQETQYF

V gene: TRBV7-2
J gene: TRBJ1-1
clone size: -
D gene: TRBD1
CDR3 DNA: TGTGCCAGCAGCTTTCGACAGGGGACCTCTGGCGCTGAAGCTTTCTTT
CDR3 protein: CASSFRQGTSGAEAFF

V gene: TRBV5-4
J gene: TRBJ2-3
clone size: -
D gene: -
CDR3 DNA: TGTGCCAGCAGCCTCGGGACCACAGATACGCAGTATTTT
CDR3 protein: CASSLGTTDTQYF

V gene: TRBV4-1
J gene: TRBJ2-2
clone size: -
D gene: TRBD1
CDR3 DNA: TGCGCCAGTCATAGCTATGAAACAGGGGGCGGTACCGGGGAGCTGTTTTTT
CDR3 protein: CASHSYETGGGTGELFF

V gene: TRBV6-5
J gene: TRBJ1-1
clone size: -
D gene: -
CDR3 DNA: TGTGCCAGCAGTTACTCGATGGGGGGTAACACTGAAGCTTTCTTT
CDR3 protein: CASSYSMGGNTEAFF

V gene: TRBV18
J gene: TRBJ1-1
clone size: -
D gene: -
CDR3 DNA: TGTGCCAGCTCACCCTCTCAGACAGGGAACACTGAAGCTTTCTTT
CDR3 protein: CASSPSQTGNTEAFF

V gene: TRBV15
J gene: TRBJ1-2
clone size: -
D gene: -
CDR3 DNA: TGTGCCACCAGCAGAGAAAGGGGCGGTAACTATGGCTACACCTTC
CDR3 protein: CATSRERGGNYGYTF

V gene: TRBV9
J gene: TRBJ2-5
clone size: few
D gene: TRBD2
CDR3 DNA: TGTGCCAGCAGCGTAGCTAGCGGGGGGGCGGGAGAGACCCAGTACTTC
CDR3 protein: CASSVASGGAGETQYF

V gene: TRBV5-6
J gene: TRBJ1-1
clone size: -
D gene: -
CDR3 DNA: TGTGCCAGCAGCATAGGGACCCGAATCTCCCCGGGTCGTAGTGAAGCTTTCTTT
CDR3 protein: CASSIGTRISPGRSEAFF

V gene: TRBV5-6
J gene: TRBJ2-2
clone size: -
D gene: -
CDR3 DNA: TGTGCCAGCAGCTTGGTCTCTTCCTCGTGGGAGCTGTTTTTT
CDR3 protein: CASSLVSSSWELFF

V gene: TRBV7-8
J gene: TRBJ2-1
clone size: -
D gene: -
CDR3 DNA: TGTGCCAGCAGCTTACGGACGGCCAACAATGAGCAGTTCTTC
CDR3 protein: CASSLRTANNEQFF

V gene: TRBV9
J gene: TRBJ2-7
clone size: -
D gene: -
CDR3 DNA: TGTGCCAGCAGCCCGCAATATAGCTCCTACGAGCAGTACTTC
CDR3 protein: CASSPQYSSYEQYF